The present entry profiles one T cell receptor (beta chain) with its context. Its target is unknown. Researchers ran the PCR with 60 Vbeta and 13 Jbeta primers. The table came from immunoSEQ multiplex PCR; TCRdb's copy has only in-frame clones and leaves some out. The repertoire holds about 160,000 clones, around four fifths seen once, with around 1.5% in the top ten. The sample is drawn from a study of cytomegalovirus exposure and HLA in healthy donors. General observations from the study: Sequencing likely produced, as an artifact, a cluster of highly shared sequence variants. In a later analysis, an Asian-associated ancestry cluster reportedly showed fewer N-insertions than the approximately 620-donor mean. It was assumed in the presence/absence analyses that sequencing depth was roughly uniform across donors.

The V gene lost 3 bases and the J gene lost 2 bases, with 11 bases spanning the gap. The CDR3 length is 14 residues. From germline, CDR1 is LNHDA and CDR2 SQIVND (reference sequence). The rearrangement links TRBV19 to TRBJ2-7; the D is unclear. Material: PBMCs. The receptor's source is a woman between 25 and 40 years old in good health and CMV-seronegative. The CDR3 DNA is TGTGCCAGTAGTATTGTACCCACAACCTACGAGCAGTACTTC. Its translation: CASSIVPTTYEQYF.